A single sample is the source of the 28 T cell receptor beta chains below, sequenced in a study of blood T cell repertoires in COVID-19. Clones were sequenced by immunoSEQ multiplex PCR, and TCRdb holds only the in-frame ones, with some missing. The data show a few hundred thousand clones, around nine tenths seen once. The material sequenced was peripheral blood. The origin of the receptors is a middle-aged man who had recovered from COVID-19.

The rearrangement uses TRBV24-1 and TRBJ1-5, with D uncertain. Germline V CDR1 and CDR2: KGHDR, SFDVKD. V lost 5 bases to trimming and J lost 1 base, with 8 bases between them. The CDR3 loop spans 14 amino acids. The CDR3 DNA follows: TGTGCCACCAGTGGACCGGGGAGCAATCAGCCCCAGCATTTT. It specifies CATSGPGSNQPQHF.

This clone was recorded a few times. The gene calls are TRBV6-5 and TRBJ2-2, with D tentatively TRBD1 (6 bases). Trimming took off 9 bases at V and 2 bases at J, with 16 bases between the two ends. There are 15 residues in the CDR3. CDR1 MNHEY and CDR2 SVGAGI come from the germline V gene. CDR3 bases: TGTGCCAGTAGACAGGATTATTTTAACACCGGGGAGCTGTTTTTT. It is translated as CASRQDYFNTGELFF.

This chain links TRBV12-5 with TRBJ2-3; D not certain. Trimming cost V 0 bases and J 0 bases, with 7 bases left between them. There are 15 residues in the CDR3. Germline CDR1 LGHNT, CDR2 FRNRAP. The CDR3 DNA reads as TGTGCTAGTGGTTTGGTGGCTTCTAGCACAGATACGCAGTATTTT. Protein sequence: CASGLVASSTDTQYF.

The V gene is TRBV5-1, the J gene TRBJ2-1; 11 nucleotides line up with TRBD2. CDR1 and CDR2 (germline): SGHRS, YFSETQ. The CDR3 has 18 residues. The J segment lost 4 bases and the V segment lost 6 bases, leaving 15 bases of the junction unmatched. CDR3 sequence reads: CASTLRASGRPRYNEQFF. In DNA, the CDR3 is TGCGCCAGCACCCTGAGGGCTAGCGGGAGGCCCCGATACAATGAGCAGTTCTTC.

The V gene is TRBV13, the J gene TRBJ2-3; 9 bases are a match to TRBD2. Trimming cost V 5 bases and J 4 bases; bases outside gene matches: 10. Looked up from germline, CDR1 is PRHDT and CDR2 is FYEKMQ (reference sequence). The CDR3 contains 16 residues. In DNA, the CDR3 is TGTGCCAGCAGCCCGGATAGCGGGAGTCTGGCAGATACGCAGTATTTT. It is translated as CASSPDSGSLADTQYF.

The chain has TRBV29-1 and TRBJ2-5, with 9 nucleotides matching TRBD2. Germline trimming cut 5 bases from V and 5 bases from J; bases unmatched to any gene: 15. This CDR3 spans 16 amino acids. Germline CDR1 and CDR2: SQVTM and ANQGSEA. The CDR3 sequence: CSVSGGLASVRETQYF. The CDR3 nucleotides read TGCAGCGTTTCGGGGGGACTAGCAAGCGTCAGGGAGACCCAGTACTTC.

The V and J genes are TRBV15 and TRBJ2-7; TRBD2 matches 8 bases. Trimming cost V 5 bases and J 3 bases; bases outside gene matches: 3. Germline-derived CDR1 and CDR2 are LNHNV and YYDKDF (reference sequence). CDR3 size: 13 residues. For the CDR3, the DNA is TGTGCCACCAGCCGGGGGGGAGACTACGAGCAGTACTTC. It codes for CATSRGGDYEQYF.

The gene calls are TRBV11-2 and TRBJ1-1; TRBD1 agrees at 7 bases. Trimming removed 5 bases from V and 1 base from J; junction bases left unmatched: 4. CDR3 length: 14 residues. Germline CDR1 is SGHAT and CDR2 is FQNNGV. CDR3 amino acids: CASSATGKNTEAFF. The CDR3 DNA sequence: TGTGCCAGCAGCGCGACAGGGAAGAACACTGAAGCTTTCTTT. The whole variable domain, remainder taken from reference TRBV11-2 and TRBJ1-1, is EAGVAQSPRYKIIEKRQSVAFWCNPISGHATLYWYQQILGQGPKLLIQFQNNGVVDDSQLPKDRFSAERLKGVDSTLKIQPAKLEDSAVYLCASSATGKNTEAFFGQGTRLTVV.

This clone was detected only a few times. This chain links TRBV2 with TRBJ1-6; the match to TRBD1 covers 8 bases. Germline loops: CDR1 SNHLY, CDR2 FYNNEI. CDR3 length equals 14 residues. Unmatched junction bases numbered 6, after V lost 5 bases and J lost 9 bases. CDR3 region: CASSLQGDGSPLHF. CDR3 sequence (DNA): TGTGCCAGCAGTTTACAGGGGGACGGTTCACCCCTCCACTTT. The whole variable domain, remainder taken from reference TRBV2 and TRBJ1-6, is EPEVTQTPSHQVTQMGQEVILRCVPISNHLYFYWYRQILGQKVEFLVSFYNNEISEKSEIFDDQFSVERPDGSNFTLKIRSTKLEDSAMYFCASSLQGDGSPLHFGNGTRLTVT.

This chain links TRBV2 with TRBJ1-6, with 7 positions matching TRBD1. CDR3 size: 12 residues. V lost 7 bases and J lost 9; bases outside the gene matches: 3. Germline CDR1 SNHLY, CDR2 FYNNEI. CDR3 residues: CASMQGGSPLHF. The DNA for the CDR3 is TGTGCCAGCATGCAGGGGGGTTCACCCCTCCACTTT. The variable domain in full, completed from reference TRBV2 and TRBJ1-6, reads EPEVTQTPSHQVTQMGQEVILRCVPISNHLYFYWYRQILGQKVEFLVSFYNNEISEKSEIFDDQFSVERPDGSNFTLKIRSTKLEDSAMYFCASMQGGSPLHFGNGTRLTVT.

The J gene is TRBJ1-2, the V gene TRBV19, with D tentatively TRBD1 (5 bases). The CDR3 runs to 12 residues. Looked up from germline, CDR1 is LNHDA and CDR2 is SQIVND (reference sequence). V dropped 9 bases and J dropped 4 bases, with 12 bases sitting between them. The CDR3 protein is CASRDSSYGYTF. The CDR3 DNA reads TGTGCCAGCCGTGACAGCAGCTATGGCTACACCTTC.

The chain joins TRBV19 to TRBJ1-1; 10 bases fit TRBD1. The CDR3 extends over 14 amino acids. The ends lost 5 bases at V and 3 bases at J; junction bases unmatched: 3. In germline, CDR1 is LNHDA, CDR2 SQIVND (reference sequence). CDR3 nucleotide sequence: TGTGCCAGTAGTCCGGGACAGGGGTACACTGAAGCTTTCTTT. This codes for CASSPGQGYTEAFF.

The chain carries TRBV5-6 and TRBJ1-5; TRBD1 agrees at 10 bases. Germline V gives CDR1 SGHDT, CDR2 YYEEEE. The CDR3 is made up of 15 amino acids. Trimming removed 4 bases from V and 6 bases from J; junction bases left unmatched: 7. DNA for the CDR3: TGTGCCAGCAGCGCCGGGACAGGGGCGGGTCAGCCCCAGCATTTT. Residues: CASSAGTGAGQPQHF.

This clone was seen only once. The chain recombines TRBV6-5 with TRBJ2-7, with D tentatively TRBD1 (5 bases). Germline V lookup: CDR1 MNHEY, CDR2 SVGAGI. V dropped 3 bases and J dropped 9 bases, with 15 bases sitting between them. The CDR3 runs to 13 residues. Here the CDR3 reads CASSYHTTGSQYF. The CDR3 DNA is TGTGCCAGCAGTTATCACACCACAGGTTCGCAGTACTTC.

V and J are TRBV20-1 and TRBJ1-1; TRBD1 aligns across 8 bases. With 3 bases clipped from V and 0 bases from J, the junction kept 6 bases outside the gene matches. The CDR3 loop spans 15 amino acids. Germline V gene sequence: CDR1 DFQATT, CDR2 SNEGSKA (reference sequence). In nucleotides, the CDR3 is TGCAGTGCTAGTCCCTTACAGGGGGTGAACACTGAAGCTTTCTTT. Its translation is CSASPLQGVNTEAFF.

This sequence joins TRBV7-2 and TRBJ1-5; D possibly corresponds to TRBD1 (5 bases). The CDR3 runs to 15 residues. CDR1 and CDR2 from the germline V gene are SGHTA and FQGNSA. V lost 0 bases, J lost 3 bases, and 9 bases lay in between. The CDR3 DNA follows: TGTGCCAGCAGCTTAGCTGGGGCGATCAATCAGCCCCAGCATTTT. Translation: CASSLAGAINQPQHF.

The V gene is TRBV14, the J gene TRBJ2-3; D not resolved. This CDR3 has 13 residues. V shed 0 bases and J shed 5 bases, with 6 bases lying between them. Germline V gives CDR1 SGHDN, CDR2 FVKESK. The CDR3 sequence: CASSQELRDTQYF. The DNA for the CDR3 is TGTGCCAGCAGCCAAGAATTGCGAGATACGCAGTATTTT.

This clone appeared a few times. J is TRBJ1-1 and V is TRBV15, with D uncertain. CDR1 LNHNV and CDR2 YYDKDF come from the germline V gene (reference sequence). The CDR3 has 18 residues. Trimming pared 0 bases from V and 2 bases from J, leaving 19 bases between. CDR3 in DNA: TGTGCCACCAGCAGAGATTACAGAGGGCGGCGGTTCAACACTGAAGCTTTCTTT. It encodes CATSRDYRGRRFNTEAFF.

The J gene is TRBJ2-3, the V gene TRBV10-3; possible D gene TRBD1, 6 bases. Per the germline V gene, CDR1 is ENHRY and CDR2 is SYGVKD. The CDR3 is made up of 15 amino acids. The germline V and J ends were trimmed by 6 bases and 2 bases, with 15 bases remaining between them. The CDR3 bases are TGTGCCATCAGGACAAAGAAGGGGGTCACAGATACGCAGTATTTT. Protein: CAIRTKKGVTDTQYF.

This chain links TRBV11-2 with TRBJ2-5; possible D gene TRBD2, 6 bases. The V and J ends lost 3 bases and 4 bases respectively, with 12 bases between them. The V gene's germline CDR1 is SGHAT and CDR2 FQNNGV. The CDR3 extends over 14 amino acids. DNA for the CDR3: TGTGCCAGCAGCTTCGCGACTAGTGTAGAGACCCAGTACTTC. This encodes CASSFATSVETQYF.

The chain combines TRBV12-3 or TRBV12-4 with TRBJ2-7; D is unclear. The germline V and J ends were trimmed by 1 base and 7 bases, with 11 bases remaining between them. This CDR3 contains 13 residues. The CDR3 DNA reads TGTGCCAGCAGTTTAGAGCTCCCCGGTGAGCAGTACTTC. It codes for CASSLELPGEQYF.

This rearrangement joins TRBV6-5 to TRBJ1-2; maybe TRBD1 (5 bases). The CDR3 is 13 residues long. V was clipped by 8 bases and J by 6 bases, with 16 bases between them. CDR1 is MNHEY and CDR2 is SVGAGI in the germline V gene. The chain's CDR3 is CASRRGGRDGYTF. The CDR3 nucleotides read TGTGCCAGCCGGAGGGGAGGGAGGGATGGCTACACCTTC.

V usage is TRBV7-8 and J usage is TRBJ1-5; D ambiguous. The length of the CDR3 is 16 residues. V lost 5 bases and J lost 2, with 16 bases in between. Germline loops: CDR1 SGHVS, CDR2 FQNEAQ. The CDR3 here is CASSPEQLIRNQPQHF. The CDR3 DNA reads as TGTGCCAGCAGCCCAGAACAGCTTATACGCAATCAGCCCCAGCATTTT. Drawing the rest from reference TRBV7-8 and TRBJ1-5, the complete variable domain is GAGVSQSPRYKVAKRGQDVALRCDPISGHVSLFWYQQALGQGPEFLTYFQNEAQLDKSGLPSDRFFAERPEGSVSTLKIQRTQQEDSAVYLCASSPEQLIRNQPQHFGDGTRLSIL.

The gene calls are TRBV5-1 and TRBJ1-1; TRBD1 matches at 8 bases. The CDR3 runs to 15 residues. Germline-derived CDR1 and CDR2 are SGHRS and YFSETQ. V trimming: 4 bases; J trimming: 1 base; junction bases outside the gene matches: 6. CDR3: CASSDGQGANTEAFF. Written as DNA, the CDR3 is TGCGCCAGCAGCGATGGACAGGGTGCGAACACTGAAGCTTTCTTT.

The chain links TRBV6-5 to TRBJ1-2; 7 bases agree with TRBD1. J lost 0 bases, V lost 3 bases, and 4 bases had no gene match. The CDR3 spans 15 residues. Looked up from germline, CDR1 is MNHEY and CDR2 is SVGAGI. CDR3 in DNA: TGTGCCAGCAGTTATACAGGGACAGCTAACTATGGCTACACCTTC. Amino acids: CASSYTGTANYGYTF.

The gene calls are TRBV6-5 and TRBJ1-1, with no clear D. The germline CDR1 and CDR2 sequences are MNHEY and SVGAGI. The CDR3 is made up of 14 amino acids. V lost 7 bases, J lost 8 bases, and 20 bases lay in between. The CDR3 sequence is CASKSSLGGREAFF. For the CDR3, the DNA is TGTGCCAGCAAATCGTCACTGGGCGGGAGGGAAGCTTTCTTT.

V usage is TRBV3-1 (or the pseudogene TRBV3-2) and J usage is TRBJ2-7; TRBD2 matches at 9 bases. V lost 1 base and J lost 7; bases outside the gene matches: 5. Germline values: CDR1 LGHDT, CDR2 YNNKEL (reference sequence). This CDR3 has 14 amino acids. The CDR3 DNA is TGTGCCAGCAGCCAAGGTCTAGCGGGGAGGGAGCAGTACTTC. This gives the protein CASSQGLAGREQYF.

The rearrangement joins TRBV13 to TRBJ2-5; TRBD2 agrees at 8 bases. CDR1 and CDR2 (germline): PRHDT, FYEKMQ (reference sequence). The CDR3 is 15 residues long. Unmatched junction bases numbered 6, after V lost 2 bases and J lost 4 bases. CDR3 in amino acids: CASSLLGGAAETQYF. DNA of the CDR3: TGTGCCAGCAGCTTACTCGGGGGGGCAGCAGAGACCCAGTACTTC.